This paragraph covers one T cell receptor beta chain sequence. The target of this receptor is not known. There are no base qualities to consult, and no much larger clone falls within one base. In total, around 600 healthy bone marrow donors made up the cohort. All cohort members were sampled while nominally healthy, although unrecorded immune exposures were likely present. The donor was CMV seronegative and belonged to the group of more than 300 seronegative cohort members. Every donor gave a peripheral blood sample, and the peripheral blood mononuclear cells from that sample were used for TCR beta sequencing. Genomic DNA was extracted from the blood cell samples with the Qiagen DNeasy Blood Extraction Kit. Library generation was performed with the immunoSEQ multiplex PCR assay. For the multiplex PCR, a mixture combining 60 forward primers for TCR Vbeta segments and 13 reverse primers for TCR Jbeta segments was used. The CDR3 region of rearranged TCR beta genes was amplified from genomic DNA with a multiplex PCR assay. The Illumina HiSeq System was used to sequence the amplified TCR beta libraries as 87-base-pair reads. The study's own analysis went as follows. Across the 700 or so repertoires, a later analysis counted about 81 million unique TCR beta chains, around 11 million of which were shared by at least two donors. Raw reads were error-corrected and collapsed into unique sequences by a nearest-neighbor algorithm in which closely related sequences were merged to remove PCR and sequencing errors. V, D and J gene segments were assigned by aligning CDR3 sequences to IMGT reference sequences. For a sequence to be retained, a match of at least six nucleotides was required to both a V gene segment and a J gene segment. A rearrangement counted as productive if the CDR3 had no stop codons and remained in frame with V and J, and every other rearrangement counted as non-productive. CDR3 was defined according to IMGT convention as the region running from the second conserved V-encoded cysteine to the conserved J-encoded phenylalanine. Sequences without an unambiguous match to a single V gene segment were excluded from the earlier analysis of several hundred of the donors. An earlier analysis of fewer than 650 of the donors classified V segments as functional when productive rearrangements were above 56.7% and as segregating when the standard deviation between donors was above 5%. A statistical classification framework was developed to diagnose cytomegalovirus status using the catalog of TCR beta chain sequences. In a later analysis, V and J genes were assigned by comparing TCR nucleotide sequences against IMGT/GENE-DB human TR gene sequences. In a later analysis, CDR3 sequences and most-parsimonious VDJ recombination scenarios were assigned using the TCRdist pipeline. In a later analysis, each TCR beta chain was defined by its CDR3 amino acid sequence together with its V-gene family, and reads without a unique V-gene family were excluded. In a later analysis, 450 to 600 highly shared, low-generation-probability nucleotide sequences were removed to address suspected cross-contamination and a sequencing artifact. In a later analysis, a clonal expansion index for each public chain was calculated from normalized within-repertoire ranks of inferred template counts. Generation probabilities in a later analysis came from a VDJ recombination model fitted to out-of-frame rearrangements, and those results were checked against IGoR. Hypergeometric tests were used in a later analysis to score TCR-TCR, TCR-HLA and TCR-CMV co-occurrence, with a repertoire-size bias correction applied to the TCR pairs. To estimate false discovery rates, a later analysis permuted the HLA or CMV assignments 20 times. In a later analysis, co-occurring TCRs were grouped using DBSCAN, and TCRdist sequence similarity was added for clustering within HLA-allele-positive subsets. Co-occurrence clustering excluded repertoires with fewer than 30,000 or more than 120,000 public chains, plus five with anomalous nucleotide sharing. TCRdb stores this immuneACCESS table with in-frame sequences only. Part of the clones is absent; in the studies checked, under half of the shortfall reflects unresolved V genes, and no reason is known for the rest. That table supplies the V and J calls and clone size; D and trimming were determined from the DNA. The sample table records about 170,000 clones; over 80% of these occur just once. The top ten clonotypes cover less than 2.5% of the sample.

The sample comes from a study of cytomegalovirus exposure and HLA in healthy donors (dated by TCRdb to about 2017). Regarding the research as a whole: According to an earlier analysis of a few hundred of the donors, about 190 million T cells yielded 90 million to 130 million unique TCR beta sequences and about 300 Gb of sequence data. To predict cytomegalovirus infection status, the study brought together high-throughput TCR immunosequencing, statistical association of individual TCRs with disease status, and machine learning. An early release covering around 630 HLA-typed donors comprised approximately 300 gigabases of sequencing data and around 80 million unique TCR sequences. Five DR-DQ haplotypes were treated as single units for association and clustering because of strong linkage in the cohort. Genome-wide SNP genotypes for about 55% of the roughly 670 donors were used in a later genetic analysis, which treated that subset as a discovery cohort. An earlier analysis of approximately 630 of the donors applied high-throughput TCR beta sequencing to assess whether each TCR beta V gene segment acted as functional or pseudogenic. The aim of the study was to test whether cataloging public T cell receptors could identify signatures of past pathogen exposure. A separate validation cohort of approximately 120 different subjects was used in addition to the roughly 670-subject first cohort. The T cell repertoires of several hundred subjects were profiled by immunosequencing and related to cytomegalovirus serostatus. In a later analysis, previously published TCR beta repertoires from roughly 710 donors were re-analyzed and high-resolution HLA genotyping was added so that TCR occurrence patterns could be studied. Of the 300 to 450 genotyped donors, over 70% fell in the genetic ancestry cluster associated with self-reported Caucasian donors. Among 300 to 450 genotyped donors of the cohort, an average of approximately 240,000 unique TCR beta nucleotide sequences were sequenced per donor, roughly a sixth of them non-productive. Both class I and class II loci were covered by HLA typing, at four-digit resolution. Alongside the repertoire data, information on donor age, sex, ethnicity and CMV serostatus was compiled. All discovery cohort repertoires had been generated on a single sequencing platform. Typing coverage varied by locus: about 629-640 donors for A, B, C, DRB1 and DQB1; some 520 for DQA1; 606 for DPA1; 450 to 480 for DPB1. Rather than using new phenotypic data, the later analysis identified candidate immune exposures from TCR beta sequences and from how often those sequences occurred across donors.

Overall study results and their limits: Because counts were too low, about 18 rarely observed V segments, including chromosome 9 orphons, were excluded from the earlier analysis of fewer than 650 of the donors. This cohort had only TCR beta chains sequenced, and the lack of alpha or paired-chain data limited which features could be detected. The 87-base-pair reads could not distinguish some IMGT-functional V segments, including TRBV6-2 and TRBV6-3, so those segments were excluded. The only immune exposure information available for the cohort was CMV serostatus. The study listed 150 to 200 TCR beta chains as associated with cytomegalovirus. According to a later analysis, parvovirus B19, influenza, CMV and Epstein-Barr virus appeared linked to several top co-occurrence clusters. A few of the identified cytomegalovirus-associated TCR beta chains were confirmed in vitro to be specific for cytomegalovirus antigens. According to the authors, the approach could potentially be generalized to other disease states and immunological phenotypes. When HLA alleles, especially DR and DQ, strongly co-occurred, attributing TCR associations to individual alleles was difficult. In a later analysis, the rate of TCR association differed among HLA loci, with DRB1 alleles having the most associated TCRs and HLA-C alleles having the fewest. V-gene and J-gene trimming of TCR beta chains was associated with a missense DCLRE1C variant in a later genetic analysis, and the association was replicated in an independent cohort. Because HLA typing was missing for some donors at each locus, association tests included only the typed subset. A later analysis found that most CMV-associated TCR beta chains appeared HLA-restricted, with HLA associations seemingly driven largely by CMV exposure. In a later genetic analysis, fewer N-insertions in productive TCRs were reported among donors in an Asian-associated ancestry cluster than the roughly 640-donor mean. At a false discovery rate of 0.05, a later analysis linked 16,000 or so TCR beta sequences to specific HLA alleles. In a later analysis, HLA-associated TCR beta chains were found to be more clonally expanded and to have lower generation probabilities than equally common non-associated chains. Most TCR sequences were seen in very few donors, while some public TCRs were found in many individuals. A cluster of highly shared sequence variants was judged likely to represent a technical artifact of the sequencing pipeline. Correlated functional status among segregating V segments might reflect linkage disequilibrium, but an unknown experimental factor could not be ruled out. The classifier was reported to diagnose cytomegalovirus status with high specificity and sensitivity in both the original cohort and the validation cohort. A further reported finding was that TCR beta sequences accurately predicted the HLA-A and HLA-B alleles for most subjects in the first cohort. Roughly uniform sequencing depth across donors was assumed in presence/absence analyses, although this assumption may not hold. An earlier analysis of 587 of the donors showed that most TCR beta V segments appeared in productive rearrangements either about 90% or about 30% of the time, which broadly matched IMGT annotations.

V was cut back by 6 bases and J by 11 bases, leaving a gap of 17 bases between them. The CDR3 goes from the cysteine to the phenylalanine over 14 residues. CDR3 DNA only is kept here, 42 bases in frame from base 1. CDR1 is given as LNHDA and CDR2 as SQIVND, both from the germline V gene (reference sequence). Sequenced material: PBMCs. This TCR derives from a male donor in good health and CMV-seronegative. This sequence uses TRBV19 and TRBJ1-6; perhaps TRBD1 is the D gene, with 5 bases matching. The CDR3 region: CASRNSGGGAPLHF. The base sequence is TGTGCCAGTAGGAACAGCGGCGGGGGGGCACCCCTCCACTTT.